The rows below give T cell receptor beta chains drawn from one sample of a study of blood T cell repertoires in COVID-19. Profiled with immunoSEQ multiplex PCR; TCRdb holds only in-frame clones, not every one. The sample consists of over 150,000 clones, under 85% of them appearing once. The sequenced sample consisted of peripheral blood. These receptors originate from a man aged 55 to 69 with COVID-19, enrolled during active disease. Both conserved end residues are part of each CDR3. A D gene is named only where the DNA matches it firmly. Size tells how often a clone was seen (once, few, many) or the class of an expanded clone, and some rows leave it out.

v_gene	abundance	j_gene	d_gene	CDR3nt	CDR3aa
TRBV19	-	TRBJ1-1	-	TGTGCCAGTAGCCAGACAGCGAACACTGAAGCTTTCTTT	CASSQTANTEAFF
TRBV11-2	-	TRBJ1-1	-	TGTGCCAGCAGCGGAGTGGTCCAAAACACTGAAGCTTTCTTT	CASSGVVQNTEAFF
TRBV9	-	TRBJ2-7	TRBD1	TGTGCCAGCAGCACGGACAGGGATTCTACGAGGCAGTACTTC	CASSTDRDSTRQYF
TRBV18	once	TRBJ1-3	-	TGTGCCAGCTCACCAATAAGCAACTCTGGAAACACCATATATTTT	CASSPISNSGNTIYF
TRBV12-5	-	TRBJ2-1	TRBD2	TGTGCTAGTGCCTCTTATAATCTCGGCGGGAGTGAGCAGTTCTTC	CASASYNLGGSEQFF
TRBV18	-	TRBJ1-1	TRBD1	TGTGCCAGCTCACCCGGGACAGGGGTGATTATGAACACTGAAGCTTTCTTT	CASSPGTGVIMNTEAFF
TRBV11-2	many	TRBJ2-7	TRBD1	TGTGCCAGCAGCTTAGCACAGGGGGCCCACGAGCAGTACTTC	CASSLAQGAHEQYF
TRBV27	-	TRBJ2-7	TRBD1	TGTGCCAGCTTCACGCCCGGGACAGGTACCTACGAGCAGTACTTC	CASFTPGTGTYEQYF
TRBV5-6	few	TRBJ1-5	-	TGTGCCAGCAGCTTGGCAGGGGAGGGCCAGCCCCAGCATTTT	CASSLAGEGQPQHF
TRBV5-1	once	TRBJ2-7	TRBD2	TGCGCCAGCAGCTTGGCTAGCGGGGCCTCCTACGAGCAGTACTTC	CASSLASGASYEQYF
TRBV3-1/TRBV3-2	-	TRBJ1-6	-	TGTGCCAGCAGCAAGACCGGGAATTCACCCCTCCACTTT	CASSKTGNSPLHF
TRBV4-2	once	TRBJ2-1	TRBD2	TGTGCCAGCAGCCAAGACTCAAGCGGGAGATGGAATGAGCAGTTCTTC	CASSQDSSGRWNEQFF
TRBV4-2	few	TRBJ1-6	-	TGTGCCAGCAGCCAAGATTTACGGGGTTCACCCCTCCACTTT	CASSQDLRGSPLHF
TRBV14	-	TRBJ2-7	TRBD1	TGTGCCAGCAGCCAGCTGCCGGGACAGGGAGCCGTGGAGCAGTACTTC	CASSQLPGQGAVEQYF
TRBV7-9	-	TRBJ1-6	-	TGTGCCAGCAGCAAAGGGGAGGGGAATTCACCCCTCCACTTT	CASSKGEGNSPLHF
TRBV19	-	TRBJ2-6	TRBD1	TGTGCCAGTAGTCCGGGACAGGGGGCGCAAGGGGCCAACGTCCTGACTTTC	CASSPGQGAQGANVLTF
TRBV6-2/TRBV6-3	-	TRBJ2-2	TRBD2	TGTGCCAGCAGTTACCTGGGGACTAGCGGATTGAACACCGGGGAGCTGTTTTTT	CASSYLGTSGLNTGELFF
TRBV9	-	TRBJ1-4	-	TGTGCCAGCAGCACAACAGGGACGGACGGAAAACTGTTTTTT	CASSTTGTDGKLFF
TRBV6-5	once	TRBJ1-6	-	TGTGCCAGCAGTCACCCACGGGACTCAGGATCACCCCTCCACTTT	CASSHPRDSGSPLHF
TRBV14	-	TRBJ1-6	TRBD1	TGTGCCAGCAGCCCTCTGGACAGGGGGGATAATTCACCCCTCCACTTT	CASSPLDRGDNSPLHF
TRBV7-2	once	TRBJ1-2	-	TGTGCCAGCACAGTAGCGGGGTCTAACTATGGCTACACCTTC	CASTVAGSNYGYTF
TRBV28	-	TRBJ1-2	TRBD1	TGTGCCAGCAGTTTATTTGACAGGGGGCAAGGCTACACCTTC	CASSLFDRGQGYTF
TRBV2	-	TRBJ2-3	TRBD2	TGTGCCAGCAGTGAACAGGCTAGCGGGGGAGGAGATACGCAGTATTTT	CASSEQASGGGDTQYF
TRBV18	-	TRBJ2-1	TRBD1	TGTGCCAGCTCACCACCCCAGGGGGTCTATAATGAGCAGTTCTTC	CASSPPQGVYNEQFF
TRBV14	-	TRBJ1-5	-	TGTGCCAGCAGCCAAGAATATAGGGGCAGCAATCAGCCCCAGCATTTT	CASSQEYRGSNQPQHF
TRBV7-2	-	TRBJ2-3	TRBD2	TGTGCCAGCAGCTCGCAAACTAGCGGACCTACAGATACGCAGTATTTT	CASSSQTSGPTDTQYF
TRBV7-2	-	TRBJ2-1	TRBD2	TGTGCCAGCAGCATGGGGCGGGAGGGCTCCTACAATGAGCAGTTCTTC	CASSMGREGSYNEQFF
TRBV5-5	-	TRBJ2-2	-	TGTGCCAGCAGTAGGCTAGTGAACACCGGGGAGCTGTTTTTT	CASSRLVNTGELFF
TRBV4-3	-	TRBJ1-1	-	TGCGCCAGCAGCCAAGATAGGGCAGGGGTCGGTCAGGCTGAAGCTTTCTTT	CASSQDRAGVGQAEAFF
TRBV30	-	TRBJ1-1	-	TGTGCCTGGAGGGGGGGGTTGAACACTGAAGCTTTCTTT	CAWRGGLNTEAFF
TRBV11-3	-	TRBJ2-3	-	TGTGCCAGCAGCTTAATTATCGGGACAGATACGCAGTATTTT	CASSLIIGTDTQYF
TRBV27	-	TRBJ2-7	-	TGTGCCAGCAGTTCCAGGGCAGGGAACGAGCAGTACTTC	CASSSRAGNEQYF
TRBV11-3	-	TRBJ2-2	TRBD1	TGTGCCAGCAGTGAAACTCCAGGGGGTAGAACCGGGGAGCTGTTTTTT	CASSETPGGRTGELFF
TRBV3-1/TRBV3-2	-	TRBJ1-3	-	TGTGCCAGCAGCCAAGGGGCCAGGGCCTTCTCTGGAAACACCATATATTTT	CASSQGARAFSGNTIYF
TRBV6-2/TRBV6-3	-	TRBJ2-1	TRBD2	TGTGCCAGCAGTCAACCGGGACTAGCGGGAGCCAATGAGCAGTTCTTC	CASSQPGLAGANEQFF
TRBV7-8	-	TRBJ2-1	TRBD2	TGTGCCAGCAGTCTAGCGGGAGTGGGCTCCTACAATGAGCAGTTCTTC	CASSLAGVGSYNEQFF
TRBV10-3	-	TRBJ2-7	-	TGTGCCATCAGCCCGACAGGACTCCCGGGCGAGCAGTACTTC	CAISPTGLPGEQYF
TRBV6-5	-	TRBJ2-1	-	TGTGCCAGCAGGGGGGCAGGCCACAATGAGAAGCAGTTCTTC	CASRGAGHNEKQFF
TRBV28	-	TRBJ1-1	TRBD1	TGTGCCAGCAGGGGGCACCGGGACAGAGCTGAAGCTTTCTTT	CASRGHRDRAEAFF
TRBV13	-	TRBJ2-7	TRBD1	TGTGCCAGCGGCGACAGGGATTACGGCGAGCAGTACTTC	CASGDRDYGEQYF
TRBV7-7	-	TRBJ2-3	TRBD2	TGTGCTAGCAGCCCTAGCGGGGGGGCCGCAGATACGCAGTATTTT	CASSPSGGAADTQYF
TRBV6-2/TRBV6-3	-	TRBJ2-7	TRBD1	TGTGCCAGCAGTTATGGGGGACAGGGTACCTACGAGCAGTACTTC	CASSYGGQGTYEQYF
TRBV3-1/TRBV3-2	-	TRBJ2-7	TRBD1	TGTGCCAGCAGCGCCACCGGGACAGGGTTGTTCGAGCAGTACTTC	CASSATGTGLFEQYF
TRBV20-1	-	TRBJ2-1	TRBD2	TGCAGTGCTAGTGACCTGGGACTAGCGGGAGGGTTCTTC	CSASDLGLAGGFF
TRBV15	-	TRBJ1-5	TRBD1	TGTGCCACCAGCAGCCCATTACAGGGGGCGTTCAATCAGCCCCAGCATTTT	CATSSPLQGAFNQPQHF
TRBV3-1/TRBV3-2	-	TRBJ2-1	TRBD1	TGTGCCAGCAGCCATCTCAGGGGGTCCAATGAGCAGTTCTTC	CASSHLRGSNEQFF